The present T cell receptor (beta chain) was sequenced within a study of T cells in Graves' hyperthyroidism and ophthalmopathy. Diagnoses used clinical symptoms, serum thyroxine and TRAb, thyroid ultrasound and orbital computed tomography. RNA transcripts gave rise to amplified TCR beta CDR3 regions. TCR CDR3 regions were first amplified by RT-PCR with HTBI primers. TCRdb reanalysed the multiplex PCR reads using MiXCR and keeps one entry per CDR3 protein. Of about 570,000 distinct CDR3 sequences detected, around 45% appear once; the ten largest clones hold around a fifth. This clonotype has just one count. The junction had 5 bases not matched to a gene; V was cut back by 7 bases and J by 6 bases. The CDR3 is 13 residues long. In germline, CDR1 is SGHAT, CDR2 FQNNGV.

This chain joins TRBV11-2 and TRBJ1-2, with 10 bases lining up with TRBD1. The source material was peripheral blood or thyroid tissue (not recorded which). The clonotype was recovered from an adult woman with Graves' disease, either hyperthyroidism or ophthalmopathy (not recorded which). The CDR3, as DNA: TGTGCCAGCAACGCCGGGACAGGGGATGGCTACACCTTC. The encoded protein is CASNAGTGDGYTF.